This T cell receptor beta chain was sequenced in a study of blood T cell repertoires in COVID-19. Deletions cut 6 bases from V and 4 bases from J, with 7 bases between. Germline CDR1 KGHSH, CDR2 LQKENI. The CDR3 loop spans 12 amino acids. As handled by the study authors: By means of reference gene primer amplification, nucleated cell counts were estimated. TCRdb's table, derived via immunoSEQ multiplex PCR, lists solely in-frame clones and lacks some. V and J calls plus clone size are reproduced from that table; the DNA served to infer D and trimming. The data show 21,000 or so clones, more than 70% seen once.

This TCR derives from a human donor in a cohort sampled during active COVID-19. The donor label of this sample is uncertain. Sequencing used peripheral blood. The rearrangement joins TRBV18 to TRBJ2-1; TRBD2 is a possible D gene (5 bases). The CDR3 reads CASSPGYNEQFF. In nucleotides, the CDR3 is TGTGCCAGCTCCCCGGGGTACAATGAGCAGTTCTTC.